The rows below give T cell receptor beta chains drawn from one sample of a study of CD8 T cells in ankylosing spondylitis. MiXCR, run by TCRdb on the 5' RACE reads, gives a single entry per CDR3 protein. The table shows about 150,000 distinct CDR3 sequences, with roughly a third occurring only once. Sequencing was performed on synovial fluid, either unsorted or a sorted T cell fraction (not recorded which). All receptors derive from a male donor with ankylosing spondylitis. Both conserved end residues are part of each CDR3. The D gene is left open where the match is weak. Expanded clones get a size class; other rows say once, few or many, or leave the size out.

V gene	clone size	J gene	D gene	CDR3 protein	CDR3 DNA
TRBV20-1	many	TRBJ2-5	NA	CSATNGETQYF	TGCAGTGCTACGAACGGAGAGACCCAGTACTTC
TRBV28	few	TRBJ2-7	NA	CASSPPSWEQYF	TGTGCCAGCAGCCCCCCCTCATGGGAGCAGTACTTC
TRBV20-1	many	TRBJ2-7	TRBD2	CSASGFERGYYEQYF	TGCAGTGCTAGTGGGTTCGAGCGGGGTTACTACGAGCAGTACTTC
TRBV12-3/TRBV12-4	many	TRBJ2-7	TRBD2	CASSLPDGLAGGPSSPWQYF	TGTGCCAGCAGTTTACCTGACGGACTAGCGGGAGGGCCAAGTTCCCCTTGGCAGTACTTC
TRBV11-3	many	TRBJ2-2	NA	CASSSGHLDTGSGELFF	TGTGCCAGCAGCTCCGGCCATTTGGACACGGGGTCCGGGGAGCTGTTTTTT
TRBV30	NA	TRBJ2-2	TRBD2	CAWSWEGLGGELFF	TGTGCCTGGAGTTGGGAGGGGCTTGGCGGGGAGCTGTTTTTT
TRBV5-6	few	TRBJ2-7	NA	CASSLPLGEQYF	TGTGCCAGCAGCTTGCCGCTGGGGGAGCAGTACTTC
TRBV3-1	few	TRBJ2-5	NA	CASSQDPDVETQYF	TGTGCCAGCAGCCAAGATCCGGATGTCGAGACCCAGTACTTC
TRBV27	NA	TRBJ2-7	NA	CASICYEQYF	TGTGCCAGCATTTGCTACGAGCAGTACTTC
TRBV15	NA	TRBJ2-3	TRBD2	CATSRDSRGKSDTQYF	TGTGCCACCAGCAGAGATTCGCGGGGGAAGTCAGATACGCAGTATTTT
TRBV3-1	NA	TRBJ1-5	TRBD1	CASRPFRDRPPNSNQPQHF	TGTGCCAGCAGGCCATTCCGGGACAGGCCTCCTAATAGCAATCAGCCCCAGCATTTT
TRBV6-2/TRBV6-3	many	TRBJ2-3	NA	CASSYSTPSYTDTQYF	TGTGCCAGCAGTTACTCTACCCCGTCCTACACAGATACGCAGTATTTT
TRBV27	few	TRBJ1-5	TRBD1	CASSLLRTGGAGQPQHF	TGTGCCAGCAGTTTACTTCGGACAGGGGGCGCGGGACAGCCCCAGCATTTT
TRBV24-1	NA	TRBJ2-1	TRBD1	CATRGQGGEQFF	TGTGCCACCAGGGGACAGGGGGGGGAGCAGTTCTTC
TRBV5-1	NA	TRBJ2-2	TRBD2	CASSRSSGDTGELFF	TGCGCCAGCAGCAGGTCTAGCGGGGACACCGGGGAGCTGTTTTTT
TRBV25-1	NA	TRBJ1-1	NA	CASIAGRRGEAFF	TGTGCCAGCATCGCAGGGCGGAGAGGTGAAGCTTTCTTT
TRBV5-5	NA	TRBJ1-5	NA	CASSLVAGASNQPQHF	TGTGCCAGCAGCTTGGTGGCGGGGGCGAGCAATCAGCCCCAGCATTTT
TRBV12-3/TRBV12-4	NA	TRBJ2-2	TRBD1	CASWGQENTGELFF	TGTGCCAGCTGGGGACAGGAGAACACCGGGGAGCTGTTTTTT
TRBV7-9	once	TRBJ2-3	NA	CASSAGGPQSTDTQYF	TGTGCCAGCAGCGCCGGGGGACCACAGAGCACAGATACGCAGTATTTT
TRBV12-3/TRBV12-4	few	TRBJ2-1	NA	CASSVGTFSYNEQFF	TGTGCCAGCAGTGTAGGGACCTTCTCCTACAATGAGCAGTTCTTC
TRBV20-1	NA	TRBJ2-3	NA	CSAGGATSTDTQYF	TGCAGTGCTGGGGGGGCCACCAGCACAGATACGCAGTATTTT
TRBV10-3	NA	TRBJ2-2	NA	CAISEDGGELFF	TGTGCCATCAGTGAGGATGGCGGGGAGCTGTTTTTT
TRBV12-3/TRBV12-4	few	TRBJ1-1	TRBD1	CASSPGTGAGGTEAFF	TGTGCCAGCAGTCCCGGGACAGGGGCCGGGGGTACTGAAGCTTTCTTT
TRBV5-1	once	TRBJ2-7	NA	CASSLGGGWSYEQYF	TGCGCCAGCAGCCTGGGGGGCGGATGGTCCTACGAGCAGTACTTC
TRBV6-1	few	TRBJ1-4	NA	CASSRRPNEKLFF	TGTGCCAGCAGTCGACGACCAAATGAAAAACTGTTTTTT
TRBV6-5	few	TRBJ1-1	NA	CASSSSSWVTEAFF	TGTGCCAGCAGTTCCAGCTCATGGGTCACTGAAGCTTTCTTT
TRBV29-1	few	TRBJ2-3	TRBD2	CSVGLAGVADTQYF	TGCAGCGTTGGGTTAGCGGGAGTGGCAGATACGCAGTATTTT
TRBV12-3/TRBV12-4	many	TRBJ2-4	TRBD1	CASSPPPGQGAAKNIQYF	TGTGCCAGCAGCCCCCCCCCGGGACAGGGGGCCGCCAAAAACATTCAGTACTTC
TRBV3-1	NA	TRBJ2-5	NA	CASRGGRETQYF	TGTGCCAGTCGAGGGGGAAGAGAGACCCAGTACTTC
TRBV20-1	NA	TRBJ2-7	NA	CSAKTSFPSYEQYF	TGCAGTGCTAAAACGTCGTTCCCCTCCTACGAGCAGTACTTC
TRBV4-2	once	TRBJ2-2	NA	CASSQDGGHPTGELFF	TGTGCCAGCAGCCAAGATGGGGGTCACCCCACCGGGGAGCTGTTTTTT
TRBV5-1	NA	TRBJ2-5	TRBD1	CASTRTGQETQYF	TGCGCCAGCACAAGGACAGGACAAGAGACCCAGTACTTC
TRBV29-1	many	TRBJ1-1	NA	CSVGAGFGDTEAFF	TGCAGCGTTGGGGCAGGGTTCGGGGACACTGAAGCTTTCTTT
TRBV20-1	once	TRBJ2-2	NA	CSARGRQVRGGELFF	TGCAGTGCTAGAGGTCGACAGGTTCGGGGCGGGGAGCTGTTTTTT
TRBV18	NA	TRBJ1-5	NA	CASSDRGPGNQPQHF	TGTGCCAGCTCAGACCGGGGGCCCGGCAATCAGCCCCAGCATTTT
TRBV20-1	few	TRBJ2-3	NA	CSAREQLGPPTDTQYF	TGCAGTGCTAGAGAGCAGCTTGGTCCCCCCACAGATACGCAGTATTTT
TRBV19	few	TRBJ1-2	NA	CASSPGTSRNYGYTF	TGTGCCAGTAGTCCTGGGACATCCCGAAACTATGGCTACACCTTC
TRBV20-1	NA	TRBJ2-1	NA	CSARTQRRYNEQFF	TGCAGTGCCAGAACGCAGCGCCGCTACAATGAGCAGTTCTTC
TRBV20-1	NA	TRBJ1-1	NA	CSAAQGTTEAFF	TGCAGTGCCGCGCAGGGGACCACTGAAGCTTTCTTT
TRBV29-1	NA	TRBJ2-3	TRBD2	CSVVLLAGGIYTDTQYF	TGCAGCGTTGTCCTACTAGCGGGAGGGATTTACACAGATACGCAGTATTTT
TRBV28	few	TRBJ1-4	NA	CASRAQGYEKLFF	TGTGCCAGCAGGGCACAGGGTTATGAAAAACTGTTTTTT
TRBV29-1	few	TRBJ1-3	NA	CSGVGPGRAGNTIYF	TGCAGCGGGGTAGGTCCTGGAAGGGCTGGAAACACCATATATTTT
TRBV4-1	NA	TRBJ2-5	TRBD2	CASSQERFGLAEETQYF	TGCGCCAGCAGCCAAGAGAGGTTTGGTCTAGCGGAAGAGACCCAGTACTTC